This T cell receptor (beta chain) was recorded in a study of blood T cells in healthy people across ages. Study-wide findings and caveats: For the donors, CMV status was unknown and possibly confounded expanded clonotype changes.

Isolation per sample recovered at least 7 million PBMCs. As for this clonotype: Its specificity is unknown.

Trimming left V 2 bases short and J 3 bases short, with 14 bases between. Germline values: CDR1 SGHVS, CDR2 FNYEAQ. The CDR3 contains 16 residues. For the second PCR, which ran for roughly 7 to 11 cycles, a sample-barcoded 5' primer and a J-beta primer mix were used. Unique molecular identifiers of 12 random nucleotides labeled each cDNA. MiXCR, applied by TCRdb to the 5' RACE reads, yields one record per CDR3 protein. Of about 830,000 distinct CDR3 sequences in the sample, around 62% were seen once. The clonotype originates from a man in his thirties or forties in good health. The sequenced sample was blood. The chain couples TRBV7-6 to TRBJ2-1, with a tentative D call TRBD1 (5 bases). The CDR3 region has the DNA TGTGCCAGCAGCTTAACTTCCGGACAAATCTACAATGAGCAGTTCTTC. This gives the protein CASSLTSGQIYNEQFF.